Following are 23 T cell receptor beta chains from one sample sequenced in a study of early T cells in non-severe SARS-CoV-2 infection. TCRdb re-analysed the 5' RACE reads in MiXCR, keeping a single row per CDR3 protein. Among 85,000 to 100,000 distinct CDR3 sequences, 9.5% to 12% were seen once, and the ten largest hold approximately 5.4%. Sequenced material: whole blood. The receptors originated from an adult who was a healthcare worker with PCR-confirmed SARS-CoV-2 infection or an uninfected control (not recorded which).

This clonotype has ten or more counts. The rearrangement joins TRBV6-6 to TRBJ1-5, with D perhaps matching TRBD1 (5 bases). The CDR3 consists of 15 residues. Germline V CDR1 and CDR2: MNHNY, SVGAGI (reference sequence). Trimming cost V 1 base and J 5 bases, with 12 bases left between them. The CDR3 is CASSYWGSGDQPQHF. CDR3 nucleotides: TGTGCCAGCAGTTACTGGGGATCGGGGGATCAGCCCCAGCATTTT.

This clonotype was observed a few times. The chain joins TRBV9 to TRBJ1-2; 9 bases are a match to TRBD1. The CDR3 is 15 residues long. J was trimmed by 8 bases and V by 2 bases; bases with no gene match: 10. Germline lookup yields CDR1 SGDLS and CDR2 YYNGEE. CDR3 residues: CASSVEITGGAGYTF. The DNA for the CDR3 is TGTGCCAGCAGCGTCGAAATCACAGGGGGCGCCGGCTACACCTTC.

V is TRBV20-1 and J is TRBJ2-3; the D gene is possibly TRBD1 (5 bases). Trimming shortened V by 6 bases and J by 6 bases, and 13 bases separated the two germline ends. CDR3 length: 12 residues. Germline CDR1 is DFQATT and CDR2 is SNEGSKA (reference sequence). As DNA, the CDR3 is TGCAGTGCCCGCCCCCCAGGGGATACGCAGTATTTT. This codes for CSARPPGDTQYF.

This sequence joins TRBV19 and TRBJ2-4; D may be TRBD1 or TRBD2 (5 bases each). The germline V gene encodes CDR1 LNHDA and CDR2 SQIVND (reference sequence). The CDR3 is 14 residues long. With 7 bases removed from V and 6 bases from J, the gap between germline ends came to 16 bases. CDR3 sequence reads: CASNRQKGRNIQYF. The CDR3 bases are TGTGCCAGTAATCGACAGAAAGGGAGAAACATTCAGTACTTC. Full variable domain (missing parts from reference TRBV19 and TRBJ2-4): DGGITQSPKYLFRKEGQNVTLSCEQNLNHDAMYWYRQDPGQGLRLIYYSQIVNDFQKGDIAEGYSVSREKKESFPLTVTSAQKNPTAFYLCASNRQKGRNIQYFGAGTRLSVL.

This clonotype was observed at least ten times. The J gene is TRBJ2-1, the V gene TRBV19; unclear D gene. The CDR3 contains 15 residues. Trimming took off 1 base at V and 0 bases at J, with 7 bases between the two ends. Germline loops: CDR1 LNHDA, CDR2 SQIVND (reference sequence). CDR3 sequence (DNA): TGTGCCAGTAGTATAGGAGTCCCCTCCTACAATGAGCAGTTCTTC. Amino acids: CASSIGVPSYNEQFF.

A few counts support this clonotype. The chain combines TRBV6-2 or TRBV6-3 with TRBJ2-1, with TRBD2 identical over 14 bases. Germline CDR1 is MNHEY and CDR2 is SVGEGT. This CDR3 region has 16 residues. Trimming removed 7 bases from V and 7 bases from J; junction bases left unmatched: 9. CDR3 sequence reads: CASTLGTSGGQNEQFF. The CDR3 nucleotides read TGTGCCAGCACCTTAGGGACTAGCGGGGGACAGAATGAGCAGTTCTTC.

At least ten counts were recorded for this clonotype. J is TRBJ2-1 and V is TRBV6-1, with TRBD1 matching over 7 bases. Per the germline V gene, CDR1 is MNHNS and CDR2 is SASEGT. The CDR3 spans 14 residues. J gave up 7 bases and V 5 bases, and 8 bases lay outside the gene matches. The CDR3 loop is CASSPTGPMNEQFF. The CDR3, as DNA: TGTGCCAGCAGTCCGACAGGGCCGATGAATGAGCAGTTCTTC.

There are many counts of this clonotype. V and J are TRBV6-5 and TRBJ2-7, with 7 bases aligning to TRBD1. The CDR3 is 15 amino acids. The germline V gene has CDR1 MNHEY and CDR2 SVGAGI. With V trimmed by 8 bases and J by 0 bases, 10 bases remained unmatched. CDR3 sequence: CASFEGAKSSYEQYF. In nucleotides, the CDR3 is TGTGCCAGCTTCGAGGGGGCGAAGAGCTCCTACGAGCAGTACTTC.

This clonotype appeared many times. V is TRBV6-1 and J is TRBJ1-5, with TRBD1 as a possible D gene (5 bases). The germline gives CDR1 MNHNS, CDR2 SASEGT. V was cut by 6 bases and J by 4 bases, with 13 bases left in between. CDR3 length: 14 amino acids. The CDR3 DNA follows: TGTGCCAGCAGGTCCGGCAGGGTGAATCAGCCCCAGCATTTT. It is translated as CASRSGRVNQPQHF.

V gene TRBV4-1 combines with J gene TRBJ1-1, with 8 bases matching TRBD1. The CDR3 has 14 residues. Trimming took 1 base from V and 6 from J; bases not matched to a gene: 4. Germline CDR1 reads MGHRA; CDR2 reads YSYEKL. The CDR3 coding sequence is TGCGCCAGCAGCCAAGGGGTCAGGGGGCCTGAAGCTTTCTTT. Translation gives CASSQGVRGPEAFF.

In its sample, this clonotype was seen many times. This sequence joins TRBV5-1 and TRBJ2-3, with D uncertain. The CDR3 covers 16 residues. The germline gives CDR1 SGHRS, CDR2 YFSETQ. V lost 1 base and J lost 3, with 15 bases in between. The CDR3 region is CASSLRAASTTDTQYF. CDR3 nucleotide sequence: TGCGCCAGCAGCTTGAGGGCGGCTTCGACGACAGATACGCAGTATTTT.

The table lists this clonotype with a few counts. The V gene is TRBV7-6, the J gene TRBJ1-6; weak D call: TRBD1 (6 bases). Deletions cut 2 bases from V and 5 bases from J, with 7 bases between. Germline V gives CDR1 SGHVS, CDR2 FNYEAQ. This CDR3 contains 14 residues. CDR3 loop: CASSLQGHNSPLHF. In nucleotides, the CDR3 is TGTGCCAGCAGCTTACAGGGGCATAATTCACCCCTCCACTTT.

The sample holds a few counts of this clonotype. The J gene is TRBJ2-4, the V gene TRBV2, with D possibly matching TRBD2 (5 bases). This CDR3 comprises 14 residues. Germline loops: CDR1 SNHLY, CDR2 FYNNEI. Trimming left V 4 bases short and J 3 bases short, with 10 bases between. In DNA form, the CDR3 reads TGTGCCAGCAGTGGATCGGGGATCAAAAACATTCAGTACTTC. Protein product: CASSGSGIKNIQYF.

The chain joins TRBV7-2 to TRBJ2-1; 10 bases agree with TRBD1. This CDR3 contains 15 residues. The germline V gene has CDR1 SGHTA and CDR2 FQGNSA. Unmatched junction bases numbered 7, after V lost 5 bases and J lost 6 bases. The CDR3 DNA sequence: TGTGCCAGCAGCCCCCGCGGGACAGGGGTCAATGAGCAGTTCTTC. It is translated as CASSPRGTGVNEQFF.

The rearrangement links TRBV7-9 to TRBJ2-7; 7 positions agree with TRBD1. CDR3 length: 18 amino acids. The V segment lost 5 bases and the J segment 2 bases; nucleotides outside the gene matches: 18. Germline V gene sequence: CDR1 SEHNR, CDR2 FQNEAQ (reference sequence). In DNA form, the CDR3 reads TGTGCCAGCAGCCGCTTCTCGGCGACAGGGAGTACGACCTACGAGCAGTACTTC. The encoded protein is CASSRFSATGSTTYEQYF.

There are a few counts of this clonotype. The chain links TRBV20-1 to TRBJ1-6; no definite D call. The CDR3 totals 13 residues. Germline CDR1 DFQATT, CDR2 SNEGSKA (reference sequence). Between the trimmed V and J ends, which lost 5 bases and 6 bases, there was a span of 11 bases. The DNA of the CDR3 is TGCAGTGCTCCCCGACGGACTAATTCACCCCTCCACTTT. This codes for CSAPRRTNSPLHF.

The chain employs TRBV28 and TRBJ1-3; no firm D call. Looked up from germline, CDR1 is MDHEN and CDR2 is SYDVKM. Trimming stripped 5 bases from V and 0 bases from J, with 11 bases between. The CDR3 extends over 15 amino acids. Here the CDR3 reads CASSLRTVSGNTIYF. Here the CDR3 DNA reads TGTGCCAGCAGTCTTCGGACCGTCTCTGGAAACACCATATATTTT. The full variable domain, its missing parts supplied by reference TRBV28 and TRBJ1-3, is DVKVTQSSRYLVKRTGEKVFLECVQDMDHENMFWYRQDPGLGLRLIYFSYDVKMKEKGDIPEGYSVSREKKERFSLILESASTNQTSMYLCASSLRTVSGNTIYFGEGSWLTVV.

The rearrangement uses TRBV28 and TRBJ1-5; D not resolved. Germline CDR1 and CDR2: MDHEN and SYDVKM. Deletions cut 5 bases from V and 9 bases from J, with 11 bases between. The CDR3 runs 12 residues. CDR3 amino acids: CASSPPPGPQHF. The CDR3, as DNA: TGTGCCAGCAGTCCCCCCCCAGGGCCCCAGCATTTT.

This clonotype showed up just a few times. The chain is built from TRBV7-8 and TRBJ1-6; D is unresolved. The germline gives CDR1 SGHVS, CDR2 FQNEAQ. Trimming removed 4 bases at V and 7 bases at J, with 17 bases between. This CDR3 region has 16 residues. The CDR3 bases are TGTGCCAGCAGCTCACGTCAAACGACCGTAAATTCACCCCTCCACTTT. This translates into CASSSRQTTVNSPLHF.

There are a few counts of this clonotype. The CDR3 coding sequence is TGTGCCACGTACAGGGATGTGATGAACACTGAAGCTTTCTTT. This encodes CATYRDVMNTEAFF. The genes are TRBV2 and TRBJ1-1; D is possibly TRBD1 (6 bases). Germline loops: CDR1 SNHLY, CDR2 FYNNEI. The CDR3 spans 14 residues. Trimming took 10 bases from V and 0 from J, leaving 15 bases between them. Together with reference TRBV2 and TRBJ1-1, the CDR3 gives the full variable domain: EPEVTQTPSHQVTQMGQEVILRCVPISNHLYFYWYRQILGQKVEFLVSFYNNEISEKSEIFDDQFSVERPDGSNFTLKIRSTKLEDSAMYFCATYRDVMNTEAFFGQGTRLTVV.

The V and J genes are TRBV12-2 and TRBJ2-3; TRBD1, as called in the table, went unchecked against the DNA. TRBV12-2 is a known pseudogene. This CDR3 has 17 amino acids. This chain's CDR3 is CASRFCPGDPHTDTQYF. For the CDR3, the DNA is TGTGCAAGTCGCTTTTGCCCAGGGGACCCTCACACAGATACGCAGTATTTT.

The chain carries TRBV5-5 and TRBJ2-7, with D perhaps TRBD1 or TRBD2 (7 bases each). This CDR3 has 15 amino acids. V lost 3 bases, J lost 4 bases, and 17 bases lay in between. The germline V gene encodes CDR1 SGHKS and CDR2 YYEKEE (reference sequence). CDR3 region: CASSSPTGRAYEQYF. The CDR3 DNA is TGTGCCAGCAGCTCTCCGACAGGGAGGGCATACGAGCAGTACTTC.

This clonotype was counted at least ten times. The chain uses TRBV3-1 and TRBJ2-7, with 7 bases that match TRBD1. The V gene end was trimmed by 5 bases and the J gene end by 3 bases; junction bases not matched to a gene: 7. The germline V gene has CDR1 LGHDT and CDR2 YNNKEL (reference sequence). The CDR3 is 14 residues long. The CDR3 loop is CASSETGVSYEQYF. In DNA form, the CDR3 reads TGTGCCAGCAGCGAAACAGGGGTGAGCTACGAGCAGTACTTC.